This is a list of T cell receptor beta chains from one sample in a study of blood T cell repertoires in COVID-19. The method was immunoSEQ multiplex PCR; TCRdb's version includes in-frame clones alone and lacks a portion of them. This sample has about 160,000 clones, with 80% found just once. Sequencing was carried out using PBMCs or T cells enriched from blood (not recorded which). The receptor source for this set is an older woman who had recovered from COVID-19. Each CDR3 is given with its conserved first and last residue. D genes are given only for firm matches. Expanded clones are given a class, and other clones once, few, many or no size at all.

V gene: TRBV3-1/TRBV3-2
clone size: -
J gene: TRBJ2-1
D gene: -
CDR3 DNA: TGTGCCAGCAGCCAACGCGGGGTTACCTACAATGAGCAGTTCTTC
CDR3 protein: CASSQRGVTYNEQFF

V gene: TRBV5-6
clone size: -
J gene: TRBJ1-6
D gene: TRBD1
CDR3 DNA: TGTGCCAGCAGCTTGGAGCAGGGGGCGGTATATTCACCCCTCCACTTT
CDR3 protein: CASSLEQGAVYSPLHF

V gene: TRBV6-5
clone size: once
J gene: TRBJ1-3
D gene: -
CDR3 DNA: TGTGCCAGCAGTCCCTCCCCTTACTCTGGAAACACCATATATTTT
CDR3 protein: CASSPSPYSGNTIYF

V gene: TRBV2
clone size: -
J gene: TRBJ2-2
D gene: -
CDR3 DNA: TGTGCCAGCAGGGGAGGTAACACCGGGGAGCTGTTTTTT
CDR3 protein: CASRGGNTGELFF

V gene: TRBV7-3
clone size: -
J gene: TRBJ1-6
D gene: TRBD1
CDR3 DNA: TGTGCCAGCAGCCCAGGGGGCGGGTCACCCCTCCACTTT
CDR3 protein: CASSPGGGSPLHF

V gene: TRBV2
clone size: -
J gene: TRBJ2-7
D gene: TRBD1
CDR3 DNA: TGTGCCAGCAGTGACGGTCCGGGACAGTCTTACGAGCAGTACTTC
CDR3 protein: CASSDGPGQSYEQYF

V gene: TRBV6-5
clone size: -
J gene: TRBJ1-5
D gene: -
CDR3 DNA: TGTGCCAGCAGCAGATACAGGGCAGATCAGCCCCAGCATTTT
CDR3 protein: CASSRYRADQPQHF

V gene: TRBV29-1
clone size: -
J gene: TRBJ1-1
D gene: -
CDR3 DNA: TGCAGCGTTGCGATAAGGGGCAGGGAGGTCACTGAAGCTTTCTTT
CDR3 protein: CSVAIRGREVTEAFF

V gene: TRBV27
clone size: -
J gene: TRBJ2-5
D gene: -
CDR3 DNA: TGTGCCAGCAGTTTATCTGGCTACCAAGAGACCCAGTACTTC
CDR3 protein: CASSLSGYQETQYF

V gene: TRBV14
clone size: -
J gene: TRBJ1-2
D gene: -
CDR3 DNA: TGTGCCAGCAGCCTCGCCCGACTCAGTACTAACTATGGCTACACCTTC
CDR3 protein: CASSLARLSTNYGYTF

V gene: TRBV2
clone size: few
J gene: TRBJ1-1
D gene: -
CDR3 DNA: TGTGCCAGCAGTAATCGCAGGGGGAACACTGAAGCTTTCTTT
CDR3 protein: CASSNRRGNTEAFF

V gene: TRBV30
clone size: -
J gene: TRBJ1-5
D gene: -
CDR3 DNA: TGTGCCTGGGCCCTGGGGGGGGGCCGTCAGCCCCAGCATTTT
CDR3 protein: CAWALGGGRQPQHF

V gene: TRBV1
clone size: -
J gene: TRBJ2-7
D gene: -
CDR3 DNA: TGCACCAGCAGGACGGGATGCTCCTACGAGCAGTACTTC
CDR3 protein: CTSRTGCSYEQYF

V gene: TRBV27
clone size: -
J gene: TRBJ2-3
D gene: -
CDR3 DNA: TGTGCCAGCAGTTACGTAACGGGAGATACGCAGTATTTT
CDR3 protein: CASSYVTGDTQYF

V gene: TRBV11-2
clone size: -
J gene: TRBJ2-1
D gene: TRBD2
CDR3 DNA: TGTGCCAGCAGTCTAGCGGGGGGACAGGGCTACAATGAGCAGTTCTTC
CDR3 protein: CASSLAGGQGYNEQFF

V gene: TRBV18
clone size: -
J gene: TRBJ1-6
D gene: -
CDR3 DNA: TGTGCCAGCTCCCGACAGAATTCACCCCTCCACTTT
CDR3 protein: CASSRQNSPLHF

V gene: TRBV7-2
clone size: few
J gene: TRBJ1-2
D gene: -
CDR3 DNA: TGTGCCAGCAGCTTTACTACCGGCTACACCTTC
CDR3 protein: CASSFTTGYTF

V gene: TRBV7-6
clone size: once
J gene: TRBJ2-5
D gene: TRBD2
CDR3 DNA: TGTGCCAGCAGCTTACCCAATGCGGGGGGGATTGAGACCCAGTACTTC
CDR3 protein: CASSLPNAGGIETQYF

V gene: TRBV4-2
clone size: few
J gene: TRBJ2-1
D gene: -
CDR3 DNA: TGTGCCAGCAGCCAGGGGCCAATAGGGTTGGGGAATGAGCAGTTCTTC
CDR3 protein: CASSQGPIGLGNEQFF

V gene: TRBV16
clone size: -
J gene: TRBJ1-3
D gene: TRBD1
CDR3 DNA: TGTGCCAGCAGCCAGCAGACGACAGGGGAATTTGGAAACACCATATATTTT
CDR3 protein: CASSQQTTGEFGNTIYF

V gene: TRBV30
clone size: -
J gene: TRBJ1-4
D gene: -
CDR3 DNA: TGTGCCTGGAGTGGTAGGGGCAAGGAAAAACTGTTTTTT
CDR3 protein: CAWSGRGKEKLFF

V gene: TRBV30
clone size: -
J gene: TRBJ1-2
D gene: TRBD1
CDR3 DNA: TGTGCCGGGAAAGACAGGGGATCCTACGGCTACACCTTC
CDR3 protein: CAGKDRGSYGYTF

V gene: TRBV9
clone size: -
J gene: TRBJ1-2
D gene: TRBD1
CDR3 DNA: TGTGCCAGCAGCGTAGGGACAGGGGGCGTTGGCTACACCTTC
CDR3 protein: CASSVGTGGVGYTF

V gene: TRBV5-1
clone size: -
J gene: TRBJ2-7
D gene: TRBD1
CDR3 DNA: TGCGCCAGCAGCCCCGGAGGAGACAGGGTGCCCTACGAGCAGTACTTC
CDR3 protein: CASSPGGDRVPYEQYF

V gene: TRBV30
clone size: -
J gene: TRBJ1-1
D gene: -
CDR3 DNA: TGTGCCTGGAGAGTTTGGGGGAGGTGGGTGAGCACTGAAGCTTTCTTT
CDR3 protein: CAWRVWGRWVSTEAFF

V gene: TRBV19
clone size: -
J gene: TRBJ1-4
D gene: -
CDR3 DNA: TGTGCCAGTAGTCCCCGACGGGCTAATGAAAAACTGTTTTTT
CDR3 protein: CASSPRRANEKLFF

V gene: TRBV7-8
clone size: -
J gene: TRBJ2-7
D gene: -
CDR3 DNA: TGTGCCAGCAGCTTAGTTAGCGAGCCCTCCTACGAGCAGTACTTC
CDR3 protein: CASSLVSEPSYEQYF

V gene: TRBV19
clone size: once
J gene: TRBJ2-7
D gene: -
CDR3 DNA: TGTGCCAGTAGTCGCGACGGGTTATACGAGCAGTACTTC
CDR3 protein: CASSRDGLYEQYF

V gene: TRBV11-2
clone size: -
J gene: TRBJ2-7
D gene: TRBD2
CDR3 DNA: TGTGCCAGCACTTACCCGACTAGCGGGGGGGCACATTCCTACGAGCAGTACTTC
CDR3 protein: CASTYPTSGGAHSYEQYF

V gene: TRBV23-1
clone size: -
J gene: TRBJ1-6
D gene: TRBD1
CDR3 DNA: TGCGCCAGCAGTCAATCAGGAGACAGGGACAATTCACCCCTCCACTTT
CDR3 protein: CASSQSGDRDNSPLHF

V gene: TRBV24-1
clone size: -
J gene: TRBJ1-1
D gene: TRBD1
CDR3 DNA: TGTGCCACCTCGGGGACAGGAATACGGGCTTTCTTT
CDR3 protein: CATSGTGIRAFF

V gene: TRBV11-2
clone size: -
J gene: TRBJ1-4
D gene: TRBD1
CDR3 DNA: TGTGCCAGCAGCCGGGACAGGGATGAAAAACTGTTTTTT
CDR3 protein: CASSRDRDEKLFF

V gene: TRBV6-5
clone size: -
J gene: TRBJ2-7
D gene: -
CDR3 DNA: TGTGCCTCACAGGGGGGGTTCCTTAGACAGTACGAGCAGTACTTC
CDR3 protein: CASQGGFLRQYEQYF

V gene: TRBV27
clone size: once
J gene: TRBJ1-1
D gene: -
CDR3 DNA: TGTGCCAGCAGTTTATCCGGTACCGGGATGAACACTGAAGCTTTCTTT
CDR3 protein: CASSLSGTGMNTEAFF

V gene: TRBV2
clone size: -
J gene: TRBJ1-4
D gene: -
CDR3 DNA: TGTGCCAGCAGTGAGAACGGGGTTGGGGAAAAACTGTTTTTT
CDR3 protein: CASSENGVGEKLFF

V gene: TRBV15
clone size: -
J gene: TRBJ1-2
D gene: -
CDR3 DNA: TGTGCCACTGCCGTCGATACAGGGAACTATGGCTACACCTTC
CDR3 protein: CATAVDTGNYGYTF

V gene: TRBV7-8
clone size: -
J gene: TRBJ2-7
D gene: -
CDR3 DNA: TGTGCCAGCAGCTTAGCACGCGAACTCGACGAGCAGTACTTC
CDR3 protein: CASSLARELDEQYF

V gene: TRBV5-6
clone size: -
J gene: TRBJ1-1
D gene: TRBD1
CDR3 DNA: TGTGCCAGCAGCTTTTCAGGGGGAAGGGCGTACACTGAAGCTTTCTTT
CDR3 protein: CASSFSGGRAYTEAFF

V gene: TRBV7-2
clone size: -
J gene: TRBJ1-5
D gene: -
CDR3 DNA: TGTGCCAGCAGCTTAGGACACCTCAATCAGCCCCAGCATTTT
CDR3 protein: CASSLGHLNQPQHF

V gene: TRBV30
clone size: -
J gene: TRBJ2-7
D gene: -
CDR3 DNA: TGTGCCTGGTCAAGTACCAGCTACGAGCAGTACTTC
CDR3 protein: CAWSSTSYEQYF

V gene: TRBV5-1
clone size: -
J gene: TRBJ2-7
D gene: -
CDR3 DNA: TGCGCCAGCAGCTTGGCGGCAGGAAGGGGCTACGAGCAGTACTTC
CDR3 protein: CASSLAAGRGYEQYF

V gene: TRBV13
clone size: once
J gene: TRBJ2-3
D gene: TRBD1
CDR3 DNA: TGTGCCAGCGGACAGGGCACAGATACGCAGTATTTT
CDR3 protein: CASGQGTDTQYF

V gene: TRBV29-1
clone size: -
J gene: TRBJ2-3
D gene: -
CDR3 DNA: TGCAGCGTCGCCCAGGGAGATACGCAGTATTTT
CDR3 protein: CSVAQGDTQYF

V gene: TRBV24-1
clone size: -
J gene: TRBJ2-3
D gene: TRBD2
CDR3 DNA: TGTGCCACCAGTGATTTCAGCGGGGGCCCAGACACAGATACGCAGTATTTT
CDR3 protein: CATSDFSGGPDTDTQYF

V gene: TRBV6-1
clone size: -
J gene: TRBJ1-2
D gene: -
CDR3 DNA: TGTGCCAGCAGTGGCAGTCCCGGGGGACCGAAAATCTATGGCTACACCTTC
CDR3 protein: CASSGSPGGPKIYGYTF

V gene: TRBV20-1
clone size: few
J gene: TRBJ2-3
D gene: -
CDR3 DNA: TGCAGTGCCCTTAGGAGCCAGACGCAGTATTTT
CDR3 protein: CSALRSQTQYF

V gene: TRBV14
clone size: -
J gene: TRBJ2-5
D gene: -
CDR3 DNA: TGTGCCAGCAGCCAAGATCCGGGGCAAGAGACCCAGTACTTC
CDR3 protein: CASSQDPGQETQYF

V gene: TRBV2
clone size: -
J gene: TRBJ2-7
D gene: -
CDR3 DNA: TGTGCCAGCACCCCGGGTGGGTTTGAGCAGTACTTC
CDR3 protein: CASTPGGFEQYF

V gene: TRBV5-1
clone size: once
J gene: TRBJ2-7
D gene: -
CDR3 DNA: TGCGCCAGCAGCTTAGGGAACGGTTTCGGGAAAAGCTCCTACGAGCAGTACTTC
CDR3 protein: CASSLGNGFGKSSYEQYF

V gene: TRBV28
clone size: once
J gene: TRBJ1-5
D gene: -
CDR3 DNA: TGTGCCAGCTGGGCTCTCAATCAGCCCCAGCATTTT
CDR3 protein: CASWALNQPQHF

V gene: TRBV14
clone size: -
J gene: TRBJ2-5
D gene: -
CDR3 DNA: TGTGCCAGCAGCCCTACAGCCCTCCAAGAGACCCAGTACTTC
CDR3 protein: CASSPTALQETQYF

V gene: TRBV2
clone size: -
J gene: TRBJ1-3
D gene: TRBD1
CDR3 DNA: TGTGCCAGCAGGGTTACAGGGGCTGGAAACACCATATATTTT
CDR3 protein: CASRVTGAGNTIYF

V gene: TRBV11-2
clone size: -
J gene: TRBJ2-1
D gene: TRBD2
CDR3 DNA: TGTGCCAGCAGCTTCTGGACTAGCGACAATGAGCAGTTCTTC
CDR3 protein: CASSFWTSDNEQFF

V gene: TRBV30
clone size: -
J gene: TRBJ1-5
D gene: -
CDR3 DNA: TGTGCCTGGACCGGTGGCTGGGGCCAGCCCCAGCATTTT
CDR3 protein: CAWTGGWGQPQHF

V gene: TRBV2
clone size: few
J gene: TRBJ2-7
D gene: -
CDR3 DNA: TGTGCCAGCAGGTTGGGACAAGAGGAGCAGTACTTC
CDR3 protein: CASRLGQEEQYF